The 20 T cell receptor beta chains below come from one sample, sequenced in a study of cytomegalovirus exposure and HLA in healthy donors. Both 60 Vbeta primers and 13 Jbeta primers went into the PCR. Using immunoSEQ multiplex PCR, the repertoire was profiled, and TCRdb retains in-frame clones only, with some absent. The table lists tens of thousands of clones, under 85% of them singletons. The sequenced sample consisted of PBMCs. These receptors all stem from a woman in her forties in good health and CMV-seronegative.

The genes are TRBV5-1 and TRBJ2-1, with 14 bases identical to TRBD2. V trimming: 4 bases; J trimming: 5 bases; junction bases outside the gene matches: 5. Per germline, CDR1 SGHRS and CDR2 YFSETQ. The CDR3 covers 16 residues. The CDR3 coding sequence is TGCGCCAGCAGCCCGGGACTAGCGGGGGTGGACAATGAGCAGTTCTTC. This codes for CASSPGLAGVDNEQFF.

With respect to this clone: Other DNA variants within this sample encode the same CDR3. The chain is built from TRBV30 and TRBJ1-6; 8 nucleotides agree with TRBD1. CDR3 length equals 13 residues. Germline V gene lookup returns CDR1 GTSNPN and CDR2 SVGIG (reference sequence). The V and J ends lost 6 bases and 7 bases, in that order; junction bases with no gene match: 5. The CDR3 sequence: CACHGQGNSPLHF. In DNA form, the CDR3 reads TGTGCCTGCCACGGACAGGGAAATTCACCCCTCCACTTT.

The chain has TRBV5-1 and TRBJ2-1, with 12 bases matching TRBD2. After removal of 2 bases from V and 5 bases from J, the junction contained 2 bases not matched to a gene. CDR3 length: 15 residues. The germline V gene encodes CDR1 SGHRS and CDR2 YFSETQ. The CDR3 is CASSFRLAGDNEQFF. Written as DNA, the CDR3 is TGCGCCAGCAGCTTCCGACTAGCGGGAGACAATGAGCAGTTCTTC.

This rearrangement joins TRBV5-4 to TRBJ1-1, with 11 nucleotides matching TRBD1. CDR1 is SGHNT, CDR2 YYREEE, per germline (reference sequence). V was clipped by 4 bases and J by 6 bases; unmatched bases: 8. CDR3 length equals 15 residues. The CDR3 reads CASSRTGGIGAEAFF. As DNA, the CDR3 is TGTGCCAGCAGCCGGACAGGGGGCATAGGCGCTGAAGCTTTCTTT.

The chain uses TRBV27 and TRBJ2-1, with 9 bases matching TRBD1. V lost 4 bases, J lost 5 bases, and 9 bases stayed unmatched. In germline, CDR1 is MNHEY, CDR2 SMNVEV (reference sequence). CDR3 length: 16 amino acids. The CDR3 sequence: CASSSPRDRANNEQFF. CDR3 bases: TGTGCCAGCAGTTCCCCCCGGGACAGGGCTAACAATGAGCAGTTCTTC.

This clone occurred a few times. The chain has TRBV6-5 and TRBJ1-6; TRBD1 might be the D (6 bases). V lost 6 bases to trimming and J lost 10 bases, with 16 bases between them. The CDR3 extends over 14 amino acids. CDR1 and CDR2 (germline): MNHEY, SVGAGI. Written as DNA, the CDR3 is TGTGCCAGCAGACCACAGGGTTATGGCTCACCCCTCCACTTT. It specifies CASRPQGYGSPLHF.

The DNA of the CDR3 is TGTGCCAGCAGCCCCCGGACAGGCGTCTACGAGCAGTACTTC. Translation gives CASSPRTGVYEQYF. The chain combines TRBV7-2 with TRBJ2-5; the match to TRBD1 covers 7 bases. The DNA matches TRBJ2-7 better at its end, which makes the J call doubtful. The CDR3 has 14 amino acids. Germline V CDR1 and CDR2: SGHTA, FQGNSA.

V and J are TRBV5-8 and TRBJ2-5, with D tentatively TRBD1 (5 bases). Germline V CDR1 and CDR2: SGHTS, YDEGEE. Trimming shortened V by 1 base and J by 1 base, and 11 bases separated the two germline ends. This CDR3 spans 15 amino acids. The CDR3 DNA is TGTGCCAGCAGCTTGCTCCGCAGGGCCCAAGAGACCCAGTACTTC. This sequence encodes CASSLLRRAQETQYF.

This clone was seen just once. The chain carries TRBV5-1 and TRBJ1-2, with D maybe TRBD1 (6 bases). The CDR3 is made up of 19 amino acids. V gave up 3 bases and J gave up 1 base, with 25 bases separating them. Germline assignment: CDR1 SGHRS and CDR2 YFSETQ. Written as DNA, the CDR3 is TGCGCCAGCAGCTCAGGAATAGGGGGACAAGCTAAGCTTAACTATGGCTACACCTTC. Protein sequence: CASSSGIGGQAKLNYGYTF.

This clone has just a few counts. This chain connects TRBV9 to TRBJ1-1; tentative D call: TRBD1 (6 bases). This CDR3 spans 15 amino acids. V was trimmed by 4 bases and J by 0 bases, leaving 13 bases between them. Germline V lookup: CDR1 SGDLS, CDR2 YYNGEE. The CDR3 coding sequence is TGTGCCAGCAGCCCATCGACAGGCTTGAACACTGAAGCTTTCTTT. Translation gives CASSPSTGLNTEAFF.

The CDR3 bases are TGTGCCAGCAGTTTACATGCCGAGGGTTCACCCCTCCACTTT. This codes for CASSLHAEGSPLHF. The V and J genes are TRBV28 and TRBJ1-6; no firm D call. Trimming cost V 2 bases and J 9 bases, with 11 bases left between them. The CDR3 runs to 14 residues. From germline, CDR1 is MDHEN and CDR2 SYDVKM.

This rearrangement joins TRBV28 to TRBJ2-1; TRBD1 agrees at 7 bases. The germline V gene encodes CDR1 MDHEN and CDR2 SYDVKM. There are 16 residues in the CDR3. In nucleotides, the CDR3 is TGTGTCGTCACTACGGGACAGCCGGAGTCCTACAATGAGCAGTTCTTC. Translation: CVVTTGQPESYNEQFF. The whole variable domain, remainder taken from reference TRBV28 and TRBJ2-1, is DVKVTQSSRYLVKRTGEKVFLECVQDMDHENMFWYRQDPGLGLRLIYFSYDVKMKEKGDIPEGYSVSREKKERFSLILESASTNQTSMYLCVVTTGQPESYNEQFFGPGTRLTVL.

This chain uses TRBV5-6 with TRBJ2-5; 9 positions match TRBD2. After removal of 0 bases from V and 2 bases from J, the junction contained 2 bases not matched to a gene. CDR3 length: 15 amino acids. The V gene's germline CDR1 is SGHDT and CDR2 YYEEEE. CDR3 bases: TGTGCCAGCAGCTTGGCTCTAGCGGGACAAGAGACCCAGTACTTC. It specifies CASSLALAGQETQYF.

V is TRBV12-5 and J is TRBJ2-7; the D gene is possibly TRBD1 (8 bases). Trimming took off 0 bases at V and 12 bases at J, with 27 bases between the two ends. From germline, CDR1 is LGHNT and CDR2 FRNRAP. This CDR3 is 17 amino acids long. CDR3 coding DNA: TGTGCTAGTGGTTTGGTTTGGGCGGGGGCCGGGACAGGCGGTATGTACTTC. Encoded protein: CASGLVWAGAGTGGMYF.

The chain carries TRBV5-1 and TRBJ2-2; D not certain. CDR1 and CDR2 from the germline V gene are SGHRS and YFSETQ. V lost 0 bases and J lost 1, with 7 bases in between. The CDR3 is made up of 15 amino acids. DNA for the CDR3: TGCGCCAGCAGCTTGGTCCTAGGGAACACCGGGGAGCTGTTTTTT. Protein product: CASSLVLGNTGELFF.

V usage is TRBV7-8 and J usage is TRBJ1-2; 8 positions match TRBD1. Unmatched junction bases numbered 12, after V lost 5 bases and J lost 4 bases. Germline V gene data show CDR1 as SGHVS and CDR2 as FQNEAQ. The CDR3 length is 16 residues. CDR3 in DNA: TGTGCCAGCAGCCCCCTACGATCCGGGACAGGCTATGGCTACACCTTC. It codes for CASSPLRSGTGYGYTF.

The gene calls are TRBV27 and TRBJ2-1; 7 bases line up with TRBD2. J gave up 0 bases and V 2 bases, and 10 bases lay outside the gene matches. The CDR3 totals 18 residues. Looked up from germline, CDR1 is MNHEY and CDR2 is SMNVEV (reference sequence). The CDR3 region has the DNA TGTGCCAGCAGTTTAATGGCGGGAGCGTCGAGCTCCTACAATGAGCAGTTCTTC. This gives the protein CASSLMAGASSSYNEQFF.

This clone was seen a handful of times. The CDR3 coding sequence is TGTGCCAGCAGCTTGGGCGGGAGCTATTCCGGGGAGCTGTTTTTT. Protein sequence: CASSLGGSYSGELFF. The rearrangement uses TRBV11-3 and TRBJ2-2; 7 nucleotides match TRBD2. This CDR3 region has 15 residues. The germline V gene encodes CDR1 SGHNT and CDR2 YENEEA. With V trimmed by 3 bases and J by 6 bases, 7 bases remained unmatched.

The chain couples TRBV11-2 to TRBJ2-7; D perhaps matches TRBD1 (6 bases). The CDR3 totals 15 residues. With 0 bases removed from V and 0 bases from J, the gap between germline ends came to 9 bases. Per the germline V gene, CDR1 is SGHAT and CDR2 is FQNNGV. The CDR3 is CASSLDGGLSYEQYF. The CDR3 DNA reads as TGTGCCAGCAGCTTAGATGGGGGCCTCTCCTACGAGCAGTACTTC.

This chain links TRBV5-4 with TRBJ2-1, with 14 bases identical to TRBD2. Trimming at V came to 5 bases and at J to 6 bases, leaving 10 bases not matched to a gene. The CDR3 loop spans 17 amino acids. Per germline, CDR1 SGHNT and CDR2 YYREEE (reference sequence). The CDR3 region is CASREKGGTSGSNEQFF. The CDR3 coding sequence is TGTGCCAGCAGAGAGAAAGGGGGGACTAGCGGGAGCAATGAGCAGTTCTTC.